The clone carrying this T cell receptor (beta chain) turned up a few times. TCRdb reprocessed the 5' RACE reads with MiXCR, giving one entry per CDR3 protein. The repertoire holds 250,000 to 300,000 distinct CDR3 sequences, with roughly 17% as singletons. This specimen belongs to a study of T-cell memory formation after mild COVID-19. There are 12 residues in the CDR3. The V gene lost 1 base and the J gene lost 4 bases, with 5 bases spanning the gap. Germline CDR1 reads SGHNT; CDR2 reads YYREEE (reference sequence). What was sequenced was PBMCs or a T cell subset sorted from them (not recorded which). The chain uses TRBV5-4 and TRBJ1-1; D remains ambiguous. This receptor was taken from a young man who had mild COVID-19 (a few samples of this study predate the infection). Cell type and time point are not known. CDR3 protein: CASSLRSTEAFF. Here the CDR3 DNA reads TGTGCCAGCAGCTTGCGATCCACTGAAGCTTTCTTT.